This T cell receptor (beta chain) was found in a study of control samples from healthy donors and cancer patients (TCRdb year 2020). Library preparation employed the immunoSEQ multiplex PCR assay. What TCRdb holds here is the immuneACCESS table cut down to in-frame rearrangements. Part of the clones is not present; checked against another copy, under half of the missing clones reflect an unresolved V gene, and the others are unexplained. The sample data list about 190,000 clones, and approximately 90% of these were observed just once. The top ten constitute approximately 2% of the sample. In the germline V gene, CDR1 corresponds to SGHTA and CDR2 to FQGNSA. There are 12 amino acids in the CDR3, from cysteine to phenylalanine inclusive. Just CDR3 DNA is preserved here, 36 bases in frame from base 1. Trimming costs V 1 base and J 4 bases, and their ends lie 4 bases apart. Details on this clone: Its antigen specificity is not known. No much larger clone is present one base from it, and per-base qualities are unavailable.

The chain employs TRBV7-2 and TRBJ1-2; the D gene remains uncertain. The sample comprised blood. The sequence was collected from a man aged 30 to 45 in good health. The DNA is TGTGCCAGCAGCTTAGGTCCCTATGGCTACACCTTC. This yields the protein CASSLGPYGYTF.